This T cell receptor beta chain is drawn from a study of shared clonotypes between healthy human individuals. The data were produced by immunoSEQ multiplex PCR, yet TCRdb's version contains in-frame clones alone and is incomplete. In the table there are roughly 2.5 million clones, around nine tenths of which are singletons. Germline-derived CDR1 and CDR2 are SGHTA and FQGNSA. The CDR3 spans 13 residues. Trimming shortened V by 0 bases and J by 7 bases, and 7 bases separated the two germline ends. This receptor was taken from a man aged 18-30 years in good health. Sequencing used naive CD4+ T cells sorted from blood. The subset: CD45RA+ positively selected. V usage is TRBV7-2 and J usage is TRBJ2-4; D is unclear. The CDR3 sequence: CASSLASRNIQYF. Here the CDR3 DNA reads TGTGCCAGCAGCTTAGCTAGCAGGAACATTCAGTACTTC.